This T cell receptor beta chain was sequenced for a study of OX40 agonist ivuxolimab in advanced cancers. The overall study: From about 20 to 79 years was the age range, with a mean of approximately 58 years, and roughly 83% were male.

Assay: immunoSEQ multiplex PCR; the TCRdb copy retains only in-frame clones and omits some. The sample shows 68,000 or so clones, roughly four fifths of them seen only once. For this clone: The antigen remains unidentified.

This CDR3 has 18 amino acids. The V end lost 4 bases, the J end lost 3 bases, and 22 bases lay between the germline ends. In germline, CDR1 is SGHDN, CDR2 FVKESK. General observations from the study: At 0.1 to 3.0 mg/kg and by week 6, clonal expansion occurred in CD4+ and CD8+ blood T cells. The average count of expanded clones was higher among CD8+ T cells than among CD4+.

The TCR was taken from an adult with an advanced solid tumor such as melanoma, head and neck, liver or kidney cancer. Here the sequenced sample was CD4+ or CD8+ T cells sorted from blood, taken in a trial of the OX40 agonist ivuxolimab. The chain employs TRBV14 and TRBJ1-3; D is unresolved. The chain's CDR3 is CASSPQLIGGWSGNTIYF. DNA of the CDR3: TGTGCCAGCAGCCCGCAACTAATAGGCGGCTGGAGTGGAAACACCATATATTTT.